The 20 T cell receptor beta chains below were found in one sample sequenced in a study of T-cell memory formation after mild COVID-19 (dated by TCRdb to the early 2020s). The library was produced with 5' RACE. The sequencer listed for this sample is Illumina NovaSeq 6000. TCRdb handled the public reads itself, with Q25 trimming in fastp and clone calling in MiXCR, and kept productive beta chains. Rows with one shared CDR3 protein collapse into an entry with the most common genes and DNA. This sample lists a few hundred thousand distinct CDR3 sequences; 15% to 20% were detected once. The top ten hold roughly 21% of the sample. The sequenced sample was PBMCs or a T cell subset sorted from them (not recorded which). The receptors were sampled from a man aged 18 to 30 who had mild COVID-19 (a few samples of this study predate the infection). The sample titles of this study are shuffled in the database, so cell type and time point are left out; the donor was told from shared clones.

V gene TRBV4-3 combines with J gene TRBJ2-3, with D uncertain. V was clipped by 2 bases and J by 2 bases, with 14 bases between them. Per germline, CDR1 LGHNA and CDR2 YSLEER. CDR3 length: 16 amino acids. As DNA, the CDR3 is TGCGCCAGCAGCCAATTAGGGCGAGCCTTCACAGATACGCAGTATTTT. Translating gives CASSQLGRAFTDTQYF.

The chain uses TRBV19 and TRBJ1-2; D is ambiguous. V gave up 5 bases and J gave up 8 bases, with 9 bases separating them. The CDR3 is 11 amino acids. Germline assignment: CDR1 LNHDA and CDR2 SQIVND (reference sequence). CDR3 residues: CASSRAEGYTF. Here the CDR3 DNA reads TGTGCCAGTAGTCGGGCAGAGGGCTACACCTTC.

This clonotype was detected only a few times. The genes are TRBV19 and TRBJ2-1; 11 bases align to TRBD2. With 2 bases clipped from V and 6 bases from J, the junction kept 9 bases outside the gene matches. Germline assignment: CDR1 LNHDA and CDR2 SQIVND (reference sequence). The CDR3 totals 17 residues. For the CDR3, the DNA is TGTGCCAGTAGTATAAGTGGGCTAGCGGGGGGAATCAATGAGCAGTTCTTC. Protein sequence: CASSISGLAGGINEQFF.

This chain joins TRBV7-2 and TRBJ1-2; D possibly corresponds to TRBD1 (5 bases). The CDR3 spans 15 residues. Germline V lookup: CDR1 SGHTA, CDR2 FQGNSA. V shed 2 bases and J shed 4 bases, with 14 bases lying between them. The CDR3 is CASSLSSVDSYGYTF. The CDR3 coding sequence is TGTGCCAGCAGCTTAAGTTCGGTTGACAGCTATGGCTACACCTTC.

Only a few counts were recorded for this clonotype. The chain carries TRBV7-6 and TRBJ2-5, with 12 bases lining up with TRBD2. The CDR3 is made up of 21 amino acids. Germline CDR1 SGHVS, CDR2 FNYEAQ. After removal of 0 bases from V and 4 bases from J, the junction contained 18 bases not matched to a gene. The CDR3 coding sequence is TGTGCCAGCAGCTTAGCTGGTTCTAGCGGGGGGGCGAGGTTATTAGGAGAGACCCAGTACTTC. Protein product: CASSLAGSSGGARLLGETQYF. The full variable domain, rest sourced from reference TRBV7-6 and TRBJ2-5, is GAGVSQSPRYKVTKRGQDVALRCDPISGHVSLYWYRQALGQGPEFLTYFNYEAQQDKSGLPNDRFSAERPEGSISTLTIQRTEQRDSAMYRCASSLAGSSGGARLLGETQYFGPGTRLLVL.

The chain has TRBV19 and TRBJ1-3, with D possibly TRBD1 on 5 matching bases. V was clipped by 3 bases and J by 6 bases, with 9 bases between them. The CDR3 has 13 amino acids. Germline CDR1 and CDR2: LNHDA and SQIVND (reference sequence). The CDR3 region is CASSIGGENTIYF. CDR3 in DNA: TGTGCCAGTAGTATCGGGGGTGAAAACACCATATATTTT.

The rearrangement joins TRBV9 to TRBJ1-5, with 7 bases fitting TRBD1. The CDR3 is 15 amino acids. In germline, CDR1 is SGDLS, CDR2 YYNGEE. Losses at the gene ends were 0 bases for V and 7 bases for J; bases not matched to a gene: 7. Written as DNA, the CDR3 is TGTGCCAGCAGCGTAGGAGGGGGCTCAGGGCAGCCCCAGCATTTT. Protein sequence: CASSVGGGSGQPQHF.

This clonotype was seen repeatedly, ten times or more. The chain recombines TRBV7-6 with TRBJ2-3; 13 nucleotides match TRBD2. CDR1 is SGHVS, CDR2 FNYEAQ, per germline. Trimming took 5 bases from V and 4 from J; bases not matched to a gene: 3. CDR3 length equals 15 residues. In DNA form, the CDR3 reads TGTGCCAGCAGCCTTACTAGCGGGGGGGCAGATACGCAGTATTTT. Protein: CASSLTSGGADTQYF.

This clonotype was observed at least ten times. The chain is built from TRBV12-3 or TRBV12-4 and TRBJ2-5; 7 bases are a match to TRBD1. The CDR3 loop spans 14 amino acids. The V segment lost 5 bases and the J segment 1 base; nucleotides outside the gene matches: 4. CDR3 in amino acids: CASSPTGSQETQYF. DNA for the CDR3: TGTGCCAGCAGTCCGACAGGGTCCCAAGAGACCCAGTACTTC.

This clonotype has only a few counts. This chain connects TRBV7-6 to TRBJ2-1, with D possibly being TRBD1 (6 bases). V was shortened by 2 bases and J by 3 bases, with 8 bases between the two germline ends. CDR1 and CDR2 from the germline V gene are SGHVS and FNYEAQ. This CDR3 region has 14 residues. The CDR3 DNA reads TGTGCCAGCAGCTTATCGACAGGCTACAATGAGCAGTTCTTC. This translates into CASSLSTGYNEQFF.

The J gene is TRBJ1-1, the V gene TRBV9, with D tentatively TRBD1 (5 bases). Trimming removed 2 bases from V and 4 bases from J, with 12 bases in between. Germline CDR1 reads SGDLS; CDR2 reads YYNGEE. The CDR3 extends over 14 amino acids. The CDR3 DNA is TGTGCCAGCAGCGTGGGGGGGTCGAGCACTGAAGCTTTCTTT. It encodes CASSVGGSSTEAFF.

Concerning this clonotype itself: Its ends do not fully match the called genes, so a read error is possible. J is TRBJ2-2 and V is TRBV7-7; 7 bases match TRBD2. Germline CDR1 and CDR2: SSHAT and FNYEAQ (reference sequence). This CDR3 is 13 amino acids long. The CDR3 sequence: CASSGTSVGELFF. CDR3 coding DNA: TGTGCTAGCAGCGGGACGTCTGTCGGGGAGCTGTTTTTT.

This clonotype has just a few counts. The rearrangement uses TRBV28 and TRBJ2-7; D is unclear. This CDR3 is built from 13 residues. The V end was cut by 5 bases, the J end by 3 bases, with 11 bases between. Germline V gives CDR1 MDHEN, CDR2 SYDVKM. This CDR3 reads CASSTGSFYEQYF. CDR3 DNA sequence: TGTGCCAGCAGTACCGGGTCCTTCTACGAGCAGTACTTC.

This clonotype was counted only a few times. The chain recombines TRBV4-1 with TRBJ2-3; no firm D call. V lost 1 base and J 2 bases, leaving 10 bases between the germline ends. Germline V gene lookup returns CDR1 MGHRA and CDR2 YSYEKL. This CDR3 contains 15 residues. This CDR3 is CASSQVADPTDTQYF. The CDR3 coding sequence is TGCGCCAGCAGCCAAGTTGCGGACCCCACAGATACGCAGTATTTT.

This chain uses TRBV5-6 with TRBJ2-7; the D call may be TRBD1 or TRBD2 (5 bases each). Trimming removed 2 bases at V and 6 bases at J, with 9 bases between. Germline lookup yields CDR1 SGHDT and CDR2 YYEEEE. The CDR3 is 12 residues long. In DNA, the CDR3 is TGTGCCAGCAGCTTACGGGACGGCGAGCAGTACGTC. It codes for CASSLRDGEQYV.

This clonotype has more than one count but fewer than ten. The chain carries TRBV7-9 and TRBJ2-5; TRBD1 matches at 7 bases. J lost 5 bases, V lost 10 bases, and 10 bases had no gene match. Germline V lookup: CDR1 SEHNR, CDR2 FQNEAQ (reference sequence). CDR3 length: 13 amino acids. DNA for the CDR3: TGTGCCACCCGCAGGGGGATGGCGGAGACCCAGTACTTC. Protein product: CATRRGMAETQYF.

The CDR3 reads CASSFHRGLEANYGYTF. In DNA, the CDR3 is TGTGCCAGCAGTTTCCACAGGGGGCTGGAGGCGAACTATGGCTACACCTTC. The chain uses TRBV6-6 and TRBJ1-2; TRBD1 aligns across 9 bases. In germline, CDR1 is MNHNY, CDR2 SVGAGI (reference sequence). V was pared by 4 bases and J by 2 bases, with 11 bases of the junction left unmatched. The length of the CDR3 is 17 residues.

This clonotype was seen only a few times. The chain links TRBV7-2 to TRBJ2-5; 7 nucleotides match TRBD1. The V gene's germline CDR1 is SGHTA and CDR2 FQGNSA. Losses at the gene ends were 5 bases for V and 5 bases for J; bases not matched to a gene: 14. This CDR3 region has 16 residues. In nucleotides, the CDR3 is TGTGCCAGCAGCCAGTCAATGGGACAGCCCCCGGAGACCCAGTACTTC. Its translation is CASSQSMGQPPETQYF.

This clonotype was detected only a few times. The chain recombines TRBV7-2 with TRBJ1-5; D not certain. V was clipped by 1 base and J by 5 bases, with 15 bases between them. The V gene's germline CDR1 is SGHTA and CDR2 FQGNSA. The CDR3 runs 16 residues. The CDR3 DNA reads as TGTGCCAGCAGCTTAGTGGGCAGTGGCAGTGATCAGCCCCAGCATTTT. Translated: CASSLVGSGSDQPQHF.

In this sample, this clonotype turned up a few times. This CDR3 is CSARELTSGNTIYF. In nucleotides, the CDR3 is TGCAGTGCTAGGGAACTGACCTCTGGAAACACCATATATTTT. V and J are TRBV20-1 and TRBJ1-3; D gene ambiguous. V was clipped by 3 bases and J by 0 bases, with 9 bases between them. CDR3 size: 14 residues. Germline V gives CDR1 DFQATT, CDR2 SNEGSKA (reference sequence).